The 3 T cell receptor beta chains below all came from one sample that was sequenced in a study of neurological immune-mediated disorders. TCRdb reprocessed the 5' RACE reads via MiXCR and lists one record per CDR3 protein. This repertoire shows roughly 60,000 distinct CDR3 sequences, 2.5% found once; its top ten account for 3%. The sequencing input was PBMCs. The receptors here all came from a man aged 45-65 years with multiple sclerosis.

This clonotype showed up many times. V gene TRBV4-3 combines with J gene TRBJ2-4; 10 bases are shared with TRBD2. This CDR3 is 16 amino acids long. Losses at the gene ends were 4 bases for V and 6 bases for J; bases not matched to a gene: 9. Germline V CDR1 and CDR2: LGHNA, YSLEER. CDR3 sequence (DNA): TGCGCCAGCAGCCTAGCGGGGGGAAAGGGAGGAAACATTCAGTACTTC. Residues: CASSLAGGKGGNIQYF.

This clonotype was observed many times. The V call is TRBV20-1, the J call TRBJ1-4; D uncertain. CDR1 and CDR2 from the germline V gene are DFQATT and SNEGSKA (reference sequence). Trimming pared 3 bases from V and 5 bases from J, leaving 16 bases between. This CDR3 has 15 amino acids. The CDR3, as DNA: TGCAGTGCTAGGGGCTCGAGGCTGGGAAATGAAAAACTGTTTTTT. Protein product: CSARGSRLGNEKLFF.

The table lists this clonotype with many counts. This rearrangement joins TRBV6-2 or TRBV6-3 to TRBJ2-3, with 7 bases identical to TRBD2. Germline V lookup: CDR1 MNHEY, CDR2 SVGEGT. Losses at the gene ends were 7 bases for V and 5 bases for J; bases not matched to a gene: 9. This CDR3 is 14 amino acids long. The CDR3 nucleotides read TGTGCCAGCACCCGACTAGCCCGGAGAGATACGCAGTATTTT. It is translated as CASTRLARRDTQYF.